This TCR beta chain stems from a study of T-cell memory formation after mild COVID-19. General study findings and limits: Those CD4+ clones that contracted were mainly in CM and EM (CD8+ ones in EMRA). Cross-reactive memory seemingly joined, as some responding clones were found in pre-infection memory. Among clones contracting day 15 to 85, CD4/CD8 was balanced, whereas later expanders leaned CD4+.

UMIs and sample barcodes were carried by the TCR alpha and TCR beta cDNA libraries that 5'RACE produced using constant-segment primers. TCRdb reprocessed the 5' RACE reads with MiXCR, giving one entry per CDR3 protein. The sample has 450,000 or so distinct CDR3 sequences, around 20% seen once. This clonotype was picked up a small number of times. Its antigen is unidentified. The CDR3 is 16 residues long. CDR1 and CDR2 from the germline V gene are SGHRS and YFSETQ. V shed 0 bases and J 5 bases; nucleotides not matched to a gene: 8. Material: PBMCs or a T cell subset sorted from them (not recorded which). The rearrangement joins TRBV5-1 to TRBJ1-1; 9 bases fit TRBD1. This TCR came from an adult woman who had mild COVID-19 (a few samples of this study predate the infection). Cell type and time point are not known. CDR3 coding DNA: TGCGCCAGCAGCTTGGAGGGGACAGGGCCCGGGACTGAAGCTTTCTTT. Amino acids: CASSLEGTGPGTEAFF.